This T cell receptor (beta chain) was recovered during a study of identical twins. The sample holds a few counts of this clonotype. No antigen is known for it. TCRdb redid the calling of the 5' RACE reads with MiXCR, one entry per CDR3 protein. The table includes nearly 900,000 distinct CDR3 sequences, 9% to 15% detected once. Notes on the study in general: For out-of-frame beta sequences, excess twin sharing was weaker.

The CDR3 sequence is 16 residues long. The V gene's germline CDR1 is SGHVS and CDR2 FNYEAQ. V trimming: 2 bases; J trimming: 7 bases; junction bases outside the gene matches: 13. The same data also contributed to another study, on yellow fever vaccine responses in identical twins.

Sample: PBMCs. This chain connects TRBV7-6 to TRBJ2-7; 8 bases map to TRBD1. The clonotype comes from a woman under 30 in good health. The chain's CDR3 is CASSLLAGQGFWEQYF. The CDR3 DNA follows: TGTGCCAGCAGCTTACTCGCCGGACAGGGTTTTTGGGAGCAGTACTTC.